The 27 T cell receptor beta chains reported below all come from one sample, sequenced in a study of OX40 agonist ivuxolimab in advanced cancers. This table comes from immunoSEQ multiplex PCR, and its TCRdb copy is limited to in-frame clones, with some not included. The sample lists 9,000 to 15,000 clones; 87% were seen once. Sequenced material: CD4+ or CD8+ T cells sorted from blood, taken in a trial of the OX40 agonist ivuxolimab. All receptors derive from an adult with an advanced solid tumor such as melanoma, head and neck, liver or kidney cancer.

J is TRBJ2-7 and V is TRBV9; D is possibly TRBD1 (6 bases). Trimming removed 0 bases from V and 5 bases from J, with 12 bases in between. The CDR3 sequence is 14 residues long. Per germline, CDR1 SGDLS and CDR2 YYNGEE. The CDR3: CASSVGGQVDEQYF. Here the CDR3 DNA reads TGTGCCAGCAGCGTAGGGGGGCAAGTAGACGAGCAGTACTTC.

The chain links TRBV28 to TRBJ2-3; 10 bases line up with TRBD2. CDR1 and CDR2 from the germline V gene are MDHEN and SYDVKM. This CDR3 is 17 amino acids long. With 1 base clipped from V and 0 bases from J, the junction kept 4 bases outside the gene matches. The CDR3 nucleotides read TGTGCCAGCAGTTTATTCGCGACTAGCGGGAGCACAGATACGCAGTATTTT. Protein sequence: CASSLFATSGSTDTQYF.

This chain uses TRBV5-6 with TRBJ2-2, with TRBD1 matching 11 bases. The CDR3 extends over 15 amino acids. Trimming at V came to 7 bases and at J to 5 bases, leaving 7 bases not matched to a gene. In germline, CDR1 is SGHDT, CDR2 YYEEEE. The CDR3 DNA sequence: TGTGCCAGCGAACCTCGGGACAGGGGGACCGGGGAGCTGTTTTTT. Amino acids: CASEPRDRGTGELFF.

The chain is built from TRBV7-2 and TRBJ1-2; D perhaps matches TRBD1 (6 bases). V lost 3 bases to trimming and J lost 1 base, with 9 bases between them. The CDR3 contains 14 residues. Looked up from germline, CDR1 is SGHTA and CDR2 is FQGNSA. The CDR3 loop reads CASSFGGHNYGYTF. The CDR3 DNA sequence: TGTGCCAGCAGCTTCGGGGGGCATAACTATGGCTACACCTTC.

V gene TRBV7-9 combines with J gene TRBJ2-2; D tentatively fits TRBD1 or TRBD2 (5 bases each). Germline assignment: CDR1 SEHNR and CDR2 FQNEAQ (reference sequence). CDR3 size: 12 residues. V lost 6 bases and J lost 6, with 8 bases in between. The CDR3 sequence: CASSGTSGELFF. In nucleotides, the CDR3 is TGTGCCAGCAGTGGGACGTCCGGGGAGCTGTTTTTT.

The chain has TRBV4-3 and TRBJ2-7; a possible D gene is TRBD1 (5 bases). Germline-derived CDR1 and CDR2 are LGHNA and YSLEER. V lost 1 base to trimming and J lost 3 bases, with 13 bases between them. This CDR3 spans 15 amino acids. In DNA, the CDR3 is TGCGCCAGCAGCCAAGGACAGTCCCAGGTCTACGAGCAGTACTTC. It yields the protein CASSQGQSQVYEQYF.

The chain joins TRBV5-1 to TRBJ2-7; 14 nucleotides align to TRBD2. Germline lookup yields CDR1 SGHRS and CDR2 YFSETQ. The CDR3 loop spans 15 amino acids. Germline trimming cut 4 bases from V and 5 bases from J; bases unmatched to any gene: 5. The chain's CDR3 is CASSRLAGGGDEQYF. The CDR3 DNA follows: TGCGCCAGCAGCAGACTAGCGGGAGGGGGGGACGAGCAGTACTTC.

The CDR3 nucleotides read TGCGCCAGCAGCCCCGAAATTACCTCTGGAAACACCATATATTTT. The encoded protein is CASSPEITSGNTIYF. The genes are TRBV5-1 and TRBJ1-3, with D hard to call. The V end lost 4 bases, the J end lost 0 bases, and 11 bases lay between the germline ends. The CDR3 totals 15 residues. From germline, CDR1 is SGHRS and CDR2 YFSETQ.

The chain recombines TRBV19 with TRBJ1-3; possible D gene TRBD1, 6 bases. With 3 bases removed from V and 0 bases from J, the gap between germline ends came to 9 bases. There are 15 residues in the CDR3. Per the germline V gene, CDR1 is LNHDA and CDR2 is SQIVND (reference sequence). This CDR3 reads CASSIGQHSGNTIYF. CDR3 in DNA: TGTGCCAGTAGTATTGGACAGCACTCTGGAAACACCATATATTTT.

This CDR3 reads CAISTESNTEAFF. The DNA of the CDR3 is TGTGCCATTTCGACAGAATCGAACACTGAAGCTTTCTTT. The chain employs TRBV19 and TRBJ1-1; tentatively, D is TRBD1 (5 bases). V dropped 10 bases and J dropped 1 base, with 13 bases sitting between them. The CDR3 is made up of 13 amino acids. Germline loops: CDR1 LNHDA, CDR2 SQIVND (reference sequence). The variable domain in full, completed from reference TRBV19 and TRBJ1-1, reads DGGITQSPKYLFRKEGQNVTLSCEQNLNHDAMYWYRQDPGQGLRLIYYSQIVNDFQKGDIAEGYSVSREKKESFPLTVTSAQKNPTAFYLCAISTESNTEAFFGQGTRLTVV.

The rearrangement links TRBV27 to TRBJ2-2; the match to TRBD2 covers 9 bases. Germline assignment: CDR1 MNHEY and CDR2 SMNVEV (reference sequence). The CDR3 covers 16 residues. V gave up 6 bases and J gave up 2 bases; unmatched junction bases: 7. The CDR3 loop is CASRDSGRPNTGELFF. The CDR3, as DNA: TGTGCCAGCAGGGATAGCGGGAGACCTAACACCGGGGAGCTGTTTTTT.

The CDR3 region has the DNA TGTGCCAGCAGCTTAGGACAGGGTTTTGCAGAAGCTTTCTTT. It translates to CASSLGQGFAEAFF. J is TRBJ1-1 and V is TRBV7-9; TRBD1 matches at 7 bases. After removal of 1 base from V and 8 bases from J, the junction contained 7 bases not matched to a gene. CDR3 length: 14 residues. CDR1 and CDR2 from the germline V gene are SEHNR and FQNEAQ (reference sequence).

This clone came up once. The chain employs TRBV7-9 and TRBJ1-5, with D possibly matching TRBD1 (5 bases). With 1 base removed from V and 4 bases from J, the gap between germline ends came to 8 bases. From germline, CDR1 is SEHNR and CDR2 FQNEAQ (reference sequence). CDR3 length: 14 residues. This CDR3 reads CASSLGAGNQPQHF. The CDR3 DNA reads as TGTGCCAGCAGCTTAGGAGCAGGGAATCAGCCCCAGCATTTT.

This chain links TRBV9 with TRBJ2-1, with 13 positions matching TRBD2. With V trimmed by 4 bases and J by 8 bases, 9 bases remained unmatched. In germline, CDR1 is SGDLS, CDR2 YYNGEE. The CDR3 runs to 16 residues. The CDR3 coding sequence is TGTGCCAGCAGCCTACGGACTAGCGGGAGTTTCGATGAGCAGTTCTTC. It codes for CASSLRTSGSFDEQFF.

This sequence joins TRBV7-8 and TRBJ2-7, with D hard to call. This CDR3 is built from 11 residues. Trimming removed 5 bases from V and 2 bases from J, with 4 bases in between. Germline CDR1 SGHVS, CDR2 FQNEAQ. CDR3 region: CASSTAYEQYF. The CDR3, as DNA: TGTGCCAGCAGCACCGCCTACGAGCAGTACTTC.

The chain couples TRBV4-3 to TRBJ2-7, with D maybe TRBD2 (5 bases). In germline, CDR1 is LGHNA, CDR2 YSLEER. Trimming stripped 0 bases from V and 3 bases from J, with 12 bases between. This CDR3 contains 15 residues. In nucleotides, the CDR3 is TGCGCCAGCAGCCAAGACGAGGGAAACCTCTACGAGCAGTACTTC. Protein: CASSQDEGNLYEQYF.

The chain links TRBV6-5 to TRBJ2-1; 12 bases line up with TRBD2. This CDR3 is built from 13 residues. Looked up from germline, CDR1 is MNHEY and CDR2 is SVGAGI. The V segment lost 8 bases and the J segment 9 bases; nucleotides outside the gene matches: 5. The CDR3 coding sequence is TGTGCCAGCCTAGCGGGAGGGTCGGGTGAGCAGTTCTTC. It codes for CASLAGGSGEQFF.

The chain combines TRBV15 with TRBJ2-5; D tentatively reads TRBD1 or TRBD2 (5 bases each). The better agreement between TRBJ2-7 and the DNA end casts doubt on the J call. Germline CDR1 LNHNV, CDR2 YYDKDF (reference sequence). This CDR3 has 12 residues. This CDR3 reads CATGERFYEQYF. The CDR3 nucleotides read TGTGCCACGGGGGAGAGGTTTTACGAGCAGTACTTC.

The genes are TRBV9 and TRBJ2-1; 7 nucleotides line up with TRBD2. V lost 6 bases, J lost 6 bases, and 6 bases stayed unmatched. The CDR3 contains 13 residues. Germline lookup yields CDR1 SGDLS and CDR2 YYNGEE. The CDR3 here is CASNSGGGNEQFF. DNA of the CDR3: TGTGCCAGCAATTCGGGAGGAGGCAATGAGCAGTTCTTC.

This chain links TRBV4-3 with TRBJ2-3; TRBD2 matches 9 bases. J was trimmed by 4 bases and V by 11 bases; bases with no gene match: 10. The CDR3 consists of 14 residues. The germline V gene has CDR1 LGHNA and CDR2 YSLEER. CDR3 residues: CASSAGGPADTQYF. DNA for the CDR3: TGCGCCTCCTCGGCGGGAGGGCCGGCAGATACGCAGTATTTT.

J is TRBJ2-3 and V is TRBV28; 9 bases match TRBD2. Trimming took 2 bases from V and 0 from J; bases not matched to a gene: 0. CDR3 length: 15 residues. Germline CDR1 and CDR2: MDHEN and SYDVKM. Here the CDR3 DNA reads TGTGCCAGCAGTTTACTAGCGGGAAGCACAGATACGCAGTATTTT. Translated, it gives CASSLLAGSTDTQYF.

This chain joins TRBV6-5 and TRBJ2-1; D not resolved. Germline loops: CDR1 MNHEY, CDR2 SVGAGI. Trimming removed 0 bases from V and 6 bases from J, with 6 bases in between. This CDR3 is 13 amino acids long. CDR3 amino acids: CASSYSSSNEQFF. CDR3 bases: TGTGCCAGCAGTTACTCGTCCAGCAATGAGCAGTTCTTC.

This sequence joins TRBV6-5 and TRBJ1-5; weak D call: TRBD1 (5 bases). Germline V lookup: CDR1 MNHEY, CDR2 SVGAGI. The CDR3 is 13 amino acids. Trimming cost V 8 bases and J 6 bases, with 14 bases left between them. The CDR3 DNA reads TGTGCCAGCTTACGAGGGGTAGGTCAGCCCCAGCATTTT. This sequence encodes CASLRGVGQPQHF.

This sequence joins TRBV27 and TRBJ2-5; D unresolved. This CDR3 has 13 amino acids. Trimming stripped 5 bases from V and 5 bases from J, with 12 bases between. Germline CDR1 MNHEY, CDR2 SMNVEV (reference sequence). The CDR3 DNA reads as TGTGCCAGCAGTGTTTCACCGAAGGAGACCCAGTACTTC. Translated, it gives CASSVSPKETQYF.

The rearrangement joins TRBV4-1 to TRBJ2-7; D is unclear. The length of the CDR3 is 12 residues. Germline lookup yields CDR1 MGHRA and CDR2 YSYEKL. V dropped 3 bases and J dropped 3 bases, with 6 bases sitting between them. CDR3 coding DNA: TGCGCCAGCAGCCAGGGAAACTACGAGCAGTACTTC. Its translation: CASSQGNYEQYF.

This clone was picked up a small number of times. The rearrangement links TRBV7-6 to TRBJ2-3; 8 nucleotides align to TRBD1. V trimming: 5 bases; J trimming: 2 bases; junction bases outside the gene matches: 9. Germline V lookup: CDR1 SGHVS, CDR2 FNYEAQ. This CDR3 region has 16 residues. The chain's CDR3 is CASSTWTGLTTDTQYF. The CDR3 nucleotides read TGTGCCAGCAGCACCTGGACAGGGCTAACCACAGATACGCAGTATTTT.

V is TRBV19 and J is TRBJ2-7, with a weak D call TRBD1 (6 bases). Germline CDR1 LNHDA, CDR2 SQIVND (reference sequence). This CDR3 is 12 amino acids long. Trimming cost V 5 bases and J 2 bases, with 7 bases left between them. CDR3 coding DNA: TGTGCCAGTAGTCAGGGGACCTACGAGCAGTACTTC. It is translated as CASSQGTYEQYF.